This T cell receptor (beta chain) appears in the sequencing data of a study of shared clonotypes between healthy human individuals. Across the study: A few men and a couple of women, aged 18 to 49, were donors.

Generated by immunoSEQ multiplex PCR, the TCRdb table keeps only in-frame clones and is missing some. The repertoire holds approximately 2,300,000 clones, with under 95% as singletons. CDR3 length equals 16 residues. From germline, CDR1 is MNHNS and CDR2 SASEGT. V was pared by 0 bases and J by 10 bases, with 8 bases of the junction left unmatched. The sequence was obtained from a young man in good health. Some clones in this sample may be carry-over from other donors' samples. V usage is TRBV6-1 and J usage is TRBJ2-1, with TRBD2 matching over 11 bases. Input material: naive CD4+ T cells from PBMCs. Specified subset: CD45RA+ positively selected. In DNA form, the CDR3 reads TGTGCCAGCAGTGAAGCGGGGCTAGCGGGAGGTCGCGAGCAGTTCTTC. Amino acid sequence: CASSEAGLAGGREQFF.